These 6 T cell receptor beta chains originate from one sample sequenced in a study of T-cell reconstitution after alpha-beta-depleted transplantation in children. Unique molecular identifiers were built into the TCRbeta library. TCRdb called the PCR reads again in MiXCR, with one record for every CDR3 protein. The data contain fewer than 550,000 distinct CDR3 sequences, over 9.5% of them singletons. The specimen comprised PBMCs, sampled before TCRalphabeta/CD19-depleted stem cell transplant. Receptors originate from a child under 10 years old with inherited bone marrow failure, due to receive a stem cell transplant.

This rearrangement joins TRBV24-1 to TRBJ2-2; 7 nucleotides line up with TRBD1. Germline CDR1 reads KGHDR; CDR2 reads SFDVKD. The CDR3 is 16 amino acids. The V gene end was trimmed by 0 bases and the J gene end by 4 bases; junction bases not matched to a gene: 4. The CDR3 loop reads CATSDLTGVFTGELFF. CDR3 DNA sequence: TGTGCCACCAGTGATTTGACAGGGGTCTTCACCGGGGAGCTGTTTTTT.

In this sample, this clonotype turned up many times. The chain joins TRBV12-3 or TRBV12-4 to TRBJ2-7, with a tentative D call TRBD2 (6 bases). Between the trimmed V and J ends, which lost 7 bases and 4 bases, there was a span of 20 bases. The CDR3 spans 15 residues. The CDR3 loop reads CASTATRREKYEQYF. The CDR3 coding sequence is TGTGCCAGCACCGCGACCCGGCGGGAAAAGTACGAGCAGTACTTC.

The CDR3 loop is CASSLPGASRRNEQFF. The CDR3 DNA reads as TGTGCCAGCAGCTTACCTGGTGCTAGCCGGAGAAATGAGCAGTTCTTC. The chain joins TRBV11-2 to TRBJ2-1; weak D call: TRBD2 (5 bases). This CDR3 has 16 residues. With 2 bases removed from V and 7 bases from J, the gap between germline ends came to 18 bases. The V gene's germline CDR1 is SGHAT and CDR2 FQNNGV.

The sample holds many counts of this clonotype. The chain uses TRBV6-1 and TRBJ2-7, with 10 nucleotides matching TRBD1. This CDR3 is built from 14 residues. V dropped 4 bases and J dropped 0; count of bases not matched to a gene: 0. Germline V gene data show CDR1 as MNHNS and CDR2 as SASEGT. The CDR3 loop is CASSGQGASYEQYF. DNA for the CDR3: TGTGCCAGCAGTGGACAGGGGGCCTCCTACGAGCAGTACTTC.

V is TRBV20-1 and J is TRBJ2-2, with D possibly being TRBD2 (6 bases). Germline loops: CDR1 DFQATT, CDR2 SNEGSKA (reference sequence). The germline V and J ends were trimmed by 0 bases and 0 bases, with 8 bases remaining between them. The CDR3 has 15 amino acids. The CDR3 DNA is TGCAGTGCTAGAGAGGTAGCGGCGAACACCGGGGAGCTGTTTTTT. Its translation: CSAREVAANTGELFF.

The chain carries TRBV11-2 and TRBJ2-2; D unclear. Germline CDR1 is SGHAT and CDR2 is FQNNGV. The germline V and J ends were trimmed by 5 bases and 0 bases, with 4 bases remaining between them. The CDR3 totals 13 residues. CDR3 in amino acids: CASSTPNTGELFF. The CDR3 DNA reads TGTGCCAGCAGCACTCCGAACACCGGGGAGCTGTTTTTT.